Presented here are 20 T cell receptor beta chains from one specimen sequenced in a study of identical twins. Each CDR3 protein gets one entry after TCRdb re-called the 5' RACE reads with MiXCR. The data show hundreds of thousands of distinct CDR3 sequences, 10% to 15% seen once. The same specimen was also included in a second study, on yellow fever vaccine responses in identical twins.

Source material: PBMCs. The receptors stem from a woman aged 18-29 years in good health.

This clonotype was counted between two and nine times. CDR3 amino acids: CASSLLGRGEETQYF. DNA of the CDR3: TGCGCCAGCAGCCTCCTGGGCAGGGGTGAGGAGACCCAGTACTTC. The chain recombines TRBV4-1 with TRBJ2-5; possible D gene TRBD1, 6 bases. There are 15 residues in the CDR3. Trimming took 4 bases from V and 5 from J, leaving 17 bases between them. Germline lookup yields CDR1 MGHRA and CDR2 YSYEKL.

The chain carries TRBV5-4 and TRBJ2-1; 9 nucleotides match TRBD1. The CDR3 contains 16 residues. With V trimmed by 4 bases and J by 7 bases, 12 bases remained unmatched. Per germline, CDR1 SGHNT and CDR2 YYREEE (reference sequence). The CDR3 coding sequence is TGTGCCAGCAGCGGAGGAACCGGGACAGGGCTGAATGAGCAGTTCTTC. Translation gives CASSGGTGTGLNEQFF. Variable domain in full (rest from reference TRBV5-4 and TRBJ2-1): ETGVTQSPTHLIKTRGQQVTLRCSSQSGHNTVSWYQQALGQGPQFIFQYYREEENGRGNFPPRFSGLQFPNYSSELNVNALELDDSALYLCASSGGTGTGLNEQFFGPGTRLTVL.

V usage is TRBV2 and J usage is TRBJ2-7, with D unresolved. V was clipped by 4 bases and J by 5 bases, with 6 bases between them. Germline values: CDR1 SNHLY, CDR2 FYNNEI. This CDR3 contains 11 residues. The DNA of the CDR3 is TGTGCCAGCAGTGGTTTAAACGAGCAGTACTTC. This translates into CASSGLNEQYF. Full variable domain (outside the CDR3, taken from reference TRBV2 and TRBJ2-7): EPEVTQTPSHQVTQMGQEVILRCVPISNHLYFYWYRQILGQKVEFLVSFYNNEISEKSEIFDDQFSVERPDGSNFTLKIRSTKLEDSAMYFCASSGLNEQYFGPGTRLTVT.

This clonotype was detected ten times or more. This sequence joins TRBV20-1 and TRBJ2-1; D gene unclear. The CDR3 totals 13 residues. Germline values: CDR1 DFQATT, CDR2 SNEGSKA (reference sequence). Trimming cost V 0 bases and J 2 bases, with 5 bases left between them. The CDR3 protein is CSARDLAYNEQFF. The CDR3 region has the DNA TGCAGTGCTAGAGACCTGGCCTACAATGAGCAGTTCTTC.

This clonotype was recorded a few times. DNA for the CDR3: TGTGCCAGCAGCATCCGGCCGGGAACCATCCAAGAGACCCAGTACTTC. It is translated as CASSIRPGTIQETQYF. The gene calls are TRBV7-2 and TRBJ2-5, with D maybe TRBD2 (5 bases). With 5 bases removed from V and 1 base from J, the gap between germline ends came to 17 bases. This CDR3 comprises 16 residues. In germline, CDR1 is SGHTA, CDR2 FQGNSA.

This clonotype was counted many times. The V gene is TRBV5-5, the J gene TRBJ2-4; D may be TRBD2 (6 bases). Germline assignment: CDR1 SGHKS and CDR2 YYEKEE (reference sequence). This CDR3 is 18 amino acids long. Trimming pared 3 bases from V and 0 bases from J, leaving 19 bases between. The CDR3 sequence is CASSYRPGDPIAKNIQYF. The CDR3 region has the DNA TGTGCCAGCAGCTATCGCCCGGGAGACCCGATAGCCAAAAACATTCAGTACTTC.

This clonotype appeared a few times. The chain joins TRBV27 to TRBJ2-7; 8 nucleotides align to TRBD1. Germline V gives CDR1 MNHEY, CDR2 SMNVEV (reference sequence). This CDR3 region has 18 residues. V dropped 0 bases and J dropped 0; count of bases not matched to a gene: 10. The CDR3 here is CASSLSRWGQDYSYEQYF. Here the CDR3 DNA reads TGTGCCAGCAGTTTATCGAGGTGGGGACAGGACTACTCCTACGAGCAGTACTTC.

This clonotype was seen a handful of times. The chain links TRBV7-8 to TRBJ2-4; TRBD2 agrees at 13 bases. From germline, CDR1 is SGHVS and CDR2 FQNEAQ. V lost 5 bases to trimming and J lost 8 bases; unmatched junction nucleotides: 6. The CDR3 covers 15 residues. The CDR3 spells CASSPGLAGLDIQYF. CDR3 nucleotides: TGTGCCAGCAGCCCGGGACTAGCGGGATTGGACATTCAGTACTTC.

The J gene is TRBJ2-7, the V gene TRBV12-3 or TRBV12-4; 10 nucleotides match TRBD1. V was pared by 4 bases and J by 1 base, with 7 bases of the junction left unmatched. The CDR3 loop spans 16 amino acids. CDR3 nucleotides: TGTGCCAGCAGTTCCCCGGGACAGGGGTTTTCCTACGAGCAGTACGTC. Amino acids: CASSSPGQGFSYEQYV.

V is TRBV12-3 or TRBV12-4 and J is TRBJ2-7, with 12 bases identical to TRBD2. The CDR3 covers 18 residues. V lost 5 bases to trimming and J lost 6 bases; unmatched junction nucleotides: 17. CDR3 DNA sequence: TGTGCCAGCAGTCTCACGGGACTAGCGGGCTCGGGCAGCGGCGAGCAGTACTTC. This encodes CASSLTGLAGSGSGEQYF.

The sample holds a few counts of this clonotype. The chain is built from TRBV6-1 and TRBJ1-2; 8 bases line up with TRBD1. The CDR3 has 14 amino acids. Germline V gene data show CDR1 as MNHNS and CDR2 as SASEGT. V shed 7 bases and J 2 bases; nucleotides not matched to a gene: 6. The CDR3 DNA sequence: TGTGCCAGCAAGGGGGACAGGACAAACTATGGCTACACCTTC. It yields the protein CASKGDRTNYGYTF.

The V and J genes are TRBV28 and TRBJ1-4; no definite D call. The CDR3 loop spans 13 amino acids. CDR1 and CDR2 from the germline V gene are MDHEN and SYDVKM. Trimming pared 6 bases from V and 8 bases from J, leaving 13 bases between. The CDR3 region is CASSRQRREKLFF. The CDR3 DNA reads as TGTGCCAGCAGCCGCCAGCGAAGGGAAAAACTGTTTTTT.

This clonotype was detected many times. The chain is built from TRBV12-3 or TRBV12-4 and TRBJ1-2; D gene ambiguous. The ends were cut back, 3 bases at V and 7 bases at J, with 9 bases in the middle. This CDR3 spans 12 amino acids. The CDR3 region is CASSLKDTGYTF. The CDR3 coding sequence is TGTGCCAGCAGTTTGAAGGATACTGGCTACACCTTC.

This clonotype has only a few counts. The rearrangement links TRBV12-3 or TRBV12-4 to TRBJ2-3; 7 positions agree with TRBD2. The CDR3 runs to 16 residues. V gave up 0 bases and J gave up 6 bases; unmatched junction bases: 9. CDR3 DNA: TGTGCCAGCAGTTTAGCCGGGAGGTCCCGTCAGGATACGCAGTATTTT. It specifies CASSLAGRSRQDTQYF.

This clonotype was seen repeatedly, ten times or more. The chain carries TRBV28 and TRBJ1-5, with D possibly being TRBD1 (5 bases). The CDR3 is 16 residues long. Germline CDR1 and CDR2: MDHEN and SYDVKM. V was pared by 5 bases and J by 0 bases, with 14 bases between. CDR3 sequence reads: CASSTHRQTSNQPQHF. CDR3 DNA sequence: TGTGCCAGCAGTACTCATCGACAGACTAGCAATCAGCCCCAGCATTTT.

This clonotype was recorded at least ten times. This chain connects TRBV20-1 to TRBJ2-7, with TRBD2 matching over 11 bases. Per germline, CDR1 DFQATT and CDR2 SNEGSKA (reference sequence). This CDR3 is built from 14 residues. Losses at the gene ends were 2 bases for V and 3 bases for J; bases not matched to a gene: 3. DNA for the CDR3: TGCAGTGCTAGAAGCCTAGCGGGGGGCTACGAGCAGTACGTC. Its translation is CSARSLAGGYEQYV.

V and J are TRBV20-1 and TRBJ2-2; 8 nucleotides align to TRBD1. V shed 6 bases and J 3 bases; nucleotides not matched to a gene: 6. The CDR3 extends over 14 amino acids. Germline V gene lookup returns CDR1 DFQATT and CDR2 SNEGSKA (reference sequence). CDR3 protein: CSAAGQGYTGELFF. Here the CDR3 DNA reads TGCAGTGCGGCCGGACAGGGTTACACCGGGGAGCTGTTTTTT.

This clonotype was detected only a few times. The chain uses TRBV29-1 and TRBJ1-2, with 7 bases that match TRBD1. Germline assignment: CDR1 SQVTM and CDR2 ANQGSEA. After removal of 1 base from V and 5 bases from J, the junction contained 4 bases not matched to a gene. The CDR3 has 13 amino acids. CDR3 loop: CSVEGGQTYGYTF. In DNA form, the CDR3 reads TGCAGCGTTGAAGGGGGACAGACTTATGGCTACACCTTC. The full variable domain, with the rest looked up from reference TRBV29-1 and TRBJ1-2, is SAVISQKPSRDICQRGTSLTIQCQVDSQVTMMFWYRQQPGQSLTLIATANQGSEATYESGFVIDKFPISRPNLTFSTLTVSNMSPEDSSIYLCSVEGGQTYGYTFGSGTRLTVV.

This clonotype was counted at least ten times. The CDR3 here is CASSDSSTNDPQFF. The CDR3 region has the DNA TGTGCCAGCAGTGACTCCTCGACGAATGATCCTCAGTTCTTC. V gene TRBV6-4 combines with J gene TRBJ2-1; D gene uncertain. Germline values: CDR1 MRHNA, CDR2 SNTAGT. This CDR3 spans 14 amino acids. The germline V and J ends were trimmed by 0 bases and 13 bases, with 16 bases remaining between them.

At least ten counts were recorded for this clonotype. This rearrangement joins TRBV5-1 to TRBJ1-1; the match to TRBD1 covers 9 bases. Per the germline V gene, CDR1 is SGHRS and CDR2 is YFSETQ. V shed 4 bases, J shed 2 bases, and the junction held 9 bases outside the gene matches. This CDR3 region has 16 residues. CDR3 amino acids: CASSPTGQGFNTEAFF. The CDR3 DNA reads TGCGCCAGCAGCCCTACGGGACAGGGTTTTAACACTGAAGCTTTCTTT.